This T cell receptor (beta chain) derives from a study of T cell responses to AZD1222 COVID-19 vaccine. Sequenced by immunoSEQ multiplex PCR; TCRdb stores in-frame clones only, minus some. The data show 150,000 to 200,000 clones, with roughly 88% seen just once and over 4% held by the top ten. On this clone itself: Antigen unknown.

Points from the study as a whole: Spike was spanned by vaccine-associated CD4 TCRs, with dominance at 160-218 and 743-854. The study identified only a handful of AZD1222 recipients as seropositive at baseline. The study found Spike-specific TCR breadth and depth rose after two AZD1222 doses. Most donors were white British, females outnumbered males, and clonal diversity was possibly underestimated.

CDR1 SGHTA and CDR2 FQGTGA come from the germline V gene. V dropped 2 bases and J dropped 5 bases, with 9 bases sitting between them. The length of the CDR3 is 13 residues. This TCR was sampled from an adult who received the AZD1222 COVID-19 vaccine. The genes are TRBV7-3 and TRBJ1-1; weak D call: TRBD1 (5 bases). Sample: peripheral blood, taken 28 days after the second AZD1222 dose. CDR3 sequence: CASSLGTPTEAFF. The CDR3 DNA reads as TGTGCCAGCAGCTTAGGGACGCCAACTGAAGCTTTCTTT.